This TCR beta chain was captured in a study of T cells after yellow fever vaccination. A word on this clonotype: Its antigen is unidentified. This beta chain is a stray sequence in a library constructed for alpha chains; its clone size is not meaningful.

General observations from the study: Repertoires obtained by FACS sorting could include abundant clonotypes that entered as contaminants from the bulk population.

They built TCR cDNA with 5'RACE template switching, a step that put in a universal primer site and UMIs. Via MiXCR, TCRdb re-called the 5' RACE reads, giving one row per CDR3 protein. The table shows 240 or so distinct CDR3 sequences, with under 95% occurring only once. The material was CD8+ T cells sorted from PBMCs, obtained 10 days after the yellow fever booster vaccination. The origin of this receptor is a man younger than 35 who received the YFV17D yellow fever vaccine.

This CDR3 reads CASRENTEAFF. The CDR3 DNA sequence: TGTGCCAGCAGGGAGAACACTGAAGCTTTCTTT. The chain links TRBV2 to TRBJ1-1; D is undetermined. Per germline, CDR1 SNHLY and CDR2 FYNNEI. This CDR3 is built from 11 residues. The germline V and J ends were trimmed by 6 bases and 1 base, with 3 bases remaining between them.